This TCR beta chain was sequenced during a study of T cells in Graves' hyperthyroidism and ophthalmopathy. After removal of 0 bases from V and 4 bases from J, the junction contained 4 bases not matched to a gene. This CDR3 is built from 16 residues. Germline V gene sequence: CDR1 LGHNA, CDR2 YNFKEQ. Patients with uncontrolled infections, other autoimmune diseases, pregnancy or lactation were excluded. TCR beta CDR3 sequences were amplified from RNA transcripts. The HTBI primer set served for first-round RT-PCR of the TCR CDR3. From the multiplex PCR reads, TCRdb called clonotypes with MiXCR, one entry per CDR3 protein. The data show around 620,000 distinct CDR3 sequences, under 60% seen once. The study's findings and limits: Most thyroid clonotypes expanded above 0.001 were also detected in blood. Ophthalmopathy was distinguished from stable hyperthyroidism by 13 V-J signatures.

This clonotype was counted at least ten times. Its antigen is as yet unknown. The sequence was collected from an adult woman with Graves' disease, either hyperthyroidism or ophthalmopathy (not recorded which). The sequenced material came from peripheral blood or thyroid tissue (not recorded which). V is TRBV4-2 and J is TRBJ1-4, with 8 bases matching TRBD1. CDR3 region: CASSQEGQALNEKLFF. In DNA, the CDR3 is TGTGCCAGCAGCCAAGAGGGACAGGCCCTTAATGAAAAACTGTTTTTT.